This T cell receptor beta chain is drawn from a study of PD-L1 blockade in urothelial cancer. Overall study context: Patients started atezolizumab in about 2014, 1,200 mg intravenously every 3 weeks.

Libraries were prepared by immunoSEQ multiplex PCR; TCRdb keeps only in-frame clonotypes and omits some of them. The profile shows tens of thousands of clones, around 80% of them singletons. In regard to this clone: Its antigen is unidentified.

CDR3 length: 14 residues. The trim removed 4 bases at V and 2 bases at J, leaving 4 bases unmatched. Per germline, CDR1 SGHRS and CDR2 YFSETQ. Study findings and constraints: Patients with durable benefit had greater blood expansion of tumor-associated TCR clones 3 weeks into treatment. Better survival was forecast by a pretreatment blood TCR clonality below the median.

Sequencing was performed on PBMCs, taken around atezolizumab (anti-PD-L1) treatment. The sequence was collected from a man in his 70s with urothelial cancer. The V and J genes are TRBV5-1 and TRBJ2-3; the match to TRBD1 covers 7 bases. The CDR3 DNA reads TGCGCCAGCAGCCGGGACAGCCCCACAGATACGCAGTATTTT. It is translated as CASSRDSPTDTQYF.